This T cell receptor (beta chain) was profiled in a study of T cells in Graves' hyperthyroidism and ophthalmopathy. At the level of the study: Peripheral blood collection took place at initial diagnosis, before any treatment.

Active moderate-to-severe ophthalmopathy, Clinical Activity Score at least 3, NOSPECS at least 4, under 3 months' duration. Based on clinical symptoms, serum thyroxine and TRAb, thyroid ultrasound and orbital computed tomography, diagnoses were reached. The PBMCs were taken from approximately 11 ml of fresh peripheral blood. This clonotype was found a few times. This CDR3 comprises 15 residues. Germline lookup yields CDR1 LGHNA and CDR2 YSLEER. The ends lost 4 bases at V and 2 bases at J; junction bases unmatched: 3. RNA transcripts yielded amplified TCR beta CDR3 regions. First-round RT-PCR targeting the TCR CDR3 was performed with the HTBI primer set. MiXCR was run by TCRdb on the multiplex PCR reads, yielding one entry per CDR3 protein. The sample carries 550,000 to 700,000 distinct CDR3 sequences, roughly 14% recorded once.

Specimen: blood. The origin of this receptor is a woman aged 40 to 50 with Graves' ophthalmopathy. The chain joins TRBV4-3 to TRBJ2-7; 12 positions agree with TRBD2. The CDR3 DNA is TGCGCCAGCAGCCTTCGGACTAGCGGGACCTACGAGCAGTACTTC. Residues: CASSLRTSGTYEQYF.